Listed below are T cell receptor beta chains from one sample, sequenced in a study of blood T cells in healthy people across ages. TCRdb ran MiXCR on the 5' RACE reads and lists one entry per CDR3 protein. The sample includes around 1,500,000 distinct CDR3 sequences, 42% seen only once; the top ten take roughly 7.9%. Material for sequencing was blood. The receptors shown here come from a woman between 18 and 30 years old in good health. Each CDR3 is given with its conserved first and last residue. A D gene is named only where the DNA matches it firmly. Expanded clones get a size class; other rows say once, few or many, or leave the size out.

DNA,CDR3,J,size,D,V
TGTGCCAGCAGTTACGGGACTAGCTCCCTGCAGTACTTC,CASSYGTSSLQYF,TRBJ2-5,.,TRBD2,TRBV6-5
TGTGCCAGCAGCCTCGTTAGGGGAGGCAATCAGCCCCAGCATTTT,CASSLVRGGNQPQHF,TRBJ1-5,.,.,TRBV28
TGTGCCAGCAGCGGCTGGACCGGGTTTAATGAAAAACTGTTTTTT,CASSGWTGFNEKLFF,TRBJ1-4,.,.,TRBV9
TGTGCCAGCAGTTTCGGCAGGGGTAACTATGGCTACACCTTC,CASSFGRGNYGYTF,TRBJ1-2,few,.,TRBV12-3/TRBV12-4
TGTGCCAGCAGTGAAGCGGGCGGGGGGGCCGAAGTTACGCAGTATTTT,CASSEAGGGAEVTQYF,TRBJ2-3,.,TRBD2,TRBV2
TGCGCCAGCAGCGCCAGGGTTTTTTGGACAGGGGGCGACGAGCAGTACTTC,CASSARVFWTGGDEQYF,TRBJ2-7,.,TRBD1,TRBV4-1
TGCAGTGCGACCAAGCGGGAGGGGAAGGGAGTTGAGCAGTTCTTC,CSATKREGKGVEQFF,TRBJ2-1,.,TRBD2,TRBV20-1
TGTGCCAGCAAAGCCGGGACAACCACAGATACGCAGTATTTT,CASKAGTTTDTQYF,TRBJ2-3,few,.,TRBV6-5
TGTGCCAGCAACCCCGGGACCCCCAATAGCAATCAGCCCCAGCATTTT,CASNPGTPNSNQPQHF,TRBJ1-5,few,.,TRBV6-1
TGCAGTGCTAAGCACAGCCTTACAGATACGCAGTATTTT,CSAKHSLTDTQYF,TRBJ2-3,once,.,TRBV20-1
TGCAGCCCCCCTCAGACGAACACTGAAGCTTTCTTT,CSPPQTNTEAFF,TRBJ1-1,few,.,TRBV29-1
TGTGCCAGCAGGAGAGCGATAGACGACAGGACGGGGGGCTACACCTTC,CASRRAIDDRTGGYTF,TRBJ1-2,many,.,TRBV27
TGCAGCGTTGAAGACCCCTATGGCTACACCTTC,CSVEDPYGYTF,TRBJ1-2,.,.,TRBV29-1
TGTGCCAGCAGCCAAGAAGTACAGGGGGGGGGCCCGGTTTATACGCAGTATTTT,CASSQEVQGGGPVYTQYF,TRBJ2-3,few,.,TRBV4-2
TGTGCCAGCAAGGCTTGGCTGGGTACGCAGTATTTT,CASKAWLGTQYF,TRBJ2-3,.,.,TRBV6-5
TGCAGTGCTAGAGATGAGTCTTGGGTCACAGGGGGCGAGACCCAGTACTTC,CSARDESWVTGGETQYF,TRBJ2-5,.,TRBD1,TRBV20-1
TGTGCCAGCAGCCAAGAGCTGGGGGAGACCCAGTACTTC,CASSQELGETQYF,TRBJ2-5,.,.,TRBV14
TGTGCCAGCTCACCACAGAGACAGGGGGCCACGGAGGCCCAGTACTTC,CASSPQRQGATEAQYF,TRBJ2-7,few,TRBD1,TRBV18
TGCGCCAGCAGCTTTCGACAGGGCCCTGAAAAGATTGAAAAACTGTTTTTT,CASSFRQGPEKIEKLFF,TRBJ1-4,few,TRBD1,TRBV4-1
TGTGCCAGCAGTAAGGGACAGGGGAACACTGAAGCTTTCTTT,CASSKGQGNTEAFF,TRBJ1-1,few,TRBD1,TRBV12-3/TRBV12-4
TGTGCCAGCAGCTTACTCAGGGTAGGGTCAAGCTCCTACGAGCAGTACTTC,CASSLLRVGSSSYEQYF,TRBJ2-7,once,.,TRBV11-2
TGTGCCAGCACGGAGGGTCTAGCCTTCAGCGTACGGTCCTACGAGCAGTACTTC,CASTEGLAFSVRSYEQYF,TRBJ2-7,.,.,TRBV11-2
TGTGCCAGCAGTGAAAAATGGCAGCTCAGCAATGGCTACACCTTC,CASSEKWQLSNGYTF,TRBJ1-2,.,.,TRBV2
TGTGCCAGCAGCTTGGCCGGGACAGGGGGCCACACCGGGGAGCTGTTTTTT,CASSLAGTGGHTGELFF,TRBJ2-2,.,TRBD1,TRBV5-6
TGTGCCATCAGTGGGCCAGGGGGGGGTTCCTACGAGCAGTACTTC,CAISGPGGGSYEQYF,TRBJ2-7,.,.,TRBV10-3
TGTGCCAGCAGCCTGGACCCTGGGGCTGAAGCTTTCTTT,CASSLDPGAEAFF,TRBJ1-1,.,.,TRBV7-9
TGCGCCAACAGCTTGGCCGACAGTTACAATGAGCAGTTCTTC,CANSLADSYNEQFF,TRBJ2-1,.,.,TRBV5-1
TGTGCCTGGAGGGTTGGGGAGCGGGATGGTAAGACCCAGTACTTC,CAWRVGERDGKTQYF,TRBJ2-5,.,TRBD2,TRBV30
TGTGCCAGCTGGCTTGGGGCCAATTCACCCCTCCACTTT,CASWLGANSPLHF,TRBJ1-6,.,.,TRBV12-3/TRBV12-4
TGCAGCGTAGATTTTATGGCCGGGACAGGTCAATACGAGCAGTACTTC,CSVDFMAGTGQYEQYF,TRBJ2-7,.,TRBD1,TRBV29-1
TGCAGCGTAGGGGAGCTCCTGAACACTGAAGCTTTCTTT,CSVGELLNTEAFF,TRBJ1-1,.,.,TRBV29-1
TGTGCCAGCAGCCGCTCCCGGATTTTCTCTGAAGCTTTCTTT,CASSRSRIFSEAFF,TRBJ1-1,.,.,TRBV14
TGTGCCAGCAGCTCAAACCGGAACCCCTACGAGCAGTACTTC,CASSSNRNPYEQYF,TRBJ2-7,.,.,TRBV7-2
TGCGCCAGCAGATGCACAGGGGACCCCACTGAAGCTTTCTTT,CASRCTGDPTEAFF,TRBJ1-1,.,TRBD1,TRBV10-2
TGCGCCAGCAGCACCCGGGACAGAGAGACCCAGTACTTC,CASSTRDRETQYF,TRBJ2-5,.,TRBD1,TRBV5-1
TGTGCCAGCAGTGGCAAATTTGCCAGTACGGGGGATACGCAGTATTTT,CASSGKFASTGDTQYF,TRBJ2-3,once,.,TRBV21-1
TGTGCCAGCAGTTACTTCCAGCGCGGTGAGCAGTTCTTC,CASSYFQRGEQFF,TRBJ2-1,.,.,TRBV6-5
TGTGCCAGCAGATCCCCAATGGGGTATGGCTACACCTTC,CASRSPMGYGYTF,TRBJ1-2,few,.,TRBV6-5
TGTGCCAGCAGTGAAGGGACTAACGGGGGGGACAATGAGCAGTTCTTC,CASSEGTNGGDNEQFF,TRBJ2-1,.,TRBD2,TRBV6-1
TGTGCCAGCAGCTTAGTAGGGGGCGCGAACATTCAGTACTTC,CASSLVGGANIQYF,TRBJ2-4,.,TRBD1,TRBV11-2
TGTGCCATCAGTGAGAAGGGGGGAGCCTACAATGAGCAGTACTTC,CAISEKGGAYNEQYF,TRBJ2-7,.,.,TRBV10-3
TGTGCCAGCGGCTCCCAACCGGGACAGGGATACGAGCAGTACTTC,CASGSQPGQGYEQYF,TRBJ2-7,.,TRBD1,TRBV7-2
TGCAGTGCTAGAGAAACGGCCGGCGGAGAGCAGTACTTC,CSARETAGGEQYF,TRBJ2-7,few,.,TRBV20-1
TGCAGTGCTAGAATGCCGGCTATAGCCAAAAACATTCAGTACTTC,CSARMPAIAKNIQYF,TRBJ2-4,few,.,TRBV20-1
TGTGCCAGCTCACGGGAGTCAAATGAGCAGTTCTTC,CASSRESNEQFF,TRBJ2-1,.,.,TRBV10-3
TGTGCCATCAGCGGACAGGGACCGAACACCGGGGAGCTGTTTTTT,CAISGQGPNTGELFF,TRBJ2-2,few,TRBD1,TRBV10-3
TGTGCCAGCAGCCCCCATGAGGGTTACAACAATGAGCAGTTCTTC,CASSPHEGYNNEQFF,TRBJ2-1,.,.,TRBV13
TGTGCCAGCTCCGGGACGGCTTACAATGAGCAGTACTTC,CASSGTAYNEQYF,TRBJ2-7,.,.,TRBV27
TGTGCCAGCAGGTACCCACGGATAGCGGGAGCTACAGATACGCAGTATTTT,CASRYPRIAGATDTQYF,TRBJ2-3,.,TRBD2,TRBV11-1
TGCAGCGTTGACCCAGGGAATCGATCACCCCTCCACTTT,CSVDPGNRSPLHF,TRBJ1-6,few,.,TRBV29-1
TGCGCCAGCAGCCAAGATGTGGGACGAGACCCTTGGCCCCAGCATTTT,CASSQDVGRDPWPQHF,TRBJ1-5,.,.,TRBV4-1
TGTGCCTGGAGACCATCCGGGACTAGCGGCTACAATGAGCAGTTCTTC,CAWRPSGTSGYNEQFF,TRBJ2-1,few,TRBD2,TRBV30
TGTGCCACCAGTGATACGACAGCTCCAAACACCGGGGAGCTGTTTTTT,CATSDTTAPNTGELFF,TRBJ2-2,.,.,TRBV24-1